This T cell receptor (beta chain) was profiled in a study of blood T cells in healthy people across ages. The germline CDR1 and CDR2 sequences are SGHTA and FQGNSA. CDR3 length: 15 residues. J lost 7 bases, V lost 5 bases, and 13 bases had no gene match. A sample-barcoded 5' primer and a J-beta primer mix were used in a second PCR of roughly 6 to 11 cycles. TCRdb redid the calling of the 5' RACE reads with MiXCR, one entry per CDR3 protein. The data hold approximately 900,000 distinct CDR3 sequences, with roughly 28% observed a single time. These data were also reused for a study on T cells of mothers and their children.

Sequences were obtained from blood. The rearrangement uses TRBV7-2 and TRBJ2-7; 8 nucleotides line up with TRBD2. The clonotype originates from a woman aged 40 to 50 in good health. CDR3 in amino acids: CASSVNRGGREEQYF. For the CDR3, the DNA is TGTGCCAGCAGCGTCAATCGCGGGGGGAGGGAGGAGCAGTACTTC.